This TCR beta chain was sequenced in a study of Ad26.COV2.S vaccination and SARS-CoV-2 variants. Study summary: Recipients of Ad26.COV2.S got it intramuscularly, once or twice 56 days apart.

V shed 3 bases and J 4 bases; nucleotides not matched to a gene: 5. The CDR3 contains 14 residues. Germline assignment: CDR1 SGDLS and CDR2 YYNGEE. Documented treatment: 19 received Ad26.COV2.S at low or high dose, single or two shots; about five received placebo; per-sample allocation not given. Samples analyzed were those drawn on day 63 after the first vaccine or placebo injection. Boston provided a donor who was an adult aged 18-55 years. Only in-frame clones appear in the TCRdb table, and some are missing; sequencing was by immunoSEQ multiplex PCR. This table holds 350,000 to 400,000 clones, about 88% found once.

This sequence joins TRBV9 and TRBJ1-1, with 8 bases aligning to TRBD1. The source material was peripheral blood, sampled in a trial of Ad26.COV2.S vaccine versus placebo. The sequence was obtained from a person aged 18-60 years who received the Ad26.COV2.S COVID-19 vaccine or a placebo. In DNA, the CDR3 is TGTGCCAGCAGCGCGAGTACAGGGGGCACTGAAGCTTTCTTT. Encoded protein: CASSASTGGTEAFF.